This T cell receptor (beta chain) was sequenced in a study of blood T cell repertoires in COVID-19. The study drew participants aged roughly 18 to 95 years from some 24 US areas. During the 2 weeks before they entered the study, exposed participants had met someone with a PCR-confirmed or clinician-diagnosed COVID-19 case. In the authors' methods: Quantification of nucleated cells was approximated via reference gene primer amplification. The method was immunoSEQ multiplex PCR; TCRdb's version includes in-frame clones alone and lacks a portion of them. V and J calls and clone size are copied from that table; D and trimming were computed from the DNA. The data contain about 430,000 clones, approximately 90% of them singletons. The TCR was taken from a woman in her late teens or twenties who had been exposed to COVID-19. The sequenced material came from PBMCs or T cells enriched from blood (not recorded which).

CDR3: CASSRIGQENTEAFF. CDR3 in DNA: TGTGCCAGCAGCCGAATCGGACAGGAAAACACTGAAGCTTTCTTT. The rearrangement joins TRBV5-4 to TRBJ1-1; 7 nucleotides match TRBD1. The germline CDR1 and CDR2 sequences are SGHNT and YYREEE (reference sequence). This CDR3 is built from 15 residues. V was pared by 4 bases and J by 2 bases, with 8 bases of the junction left unmatched.